This T cell receptor (beta chain) was obtained from a study of early T cells in non-severe SARS-CoV-2 infection. Study information: Chains from this unsorted whole-blood bulk RNA could not be paired.

This clonotype has just a few counts. Its specificity is not known. This CDR3 has 16 residues. CDR1 is KGHSH and CDR2 is LQKENI in the germline V gene. V lost 3 bases to trimming and J lost 1 base, with 15 bases between them. Researchers attached unique molecular identifiers to individual cDNA molecules. TCRdb re-called the 5' RACE reads with MiXCR, one entry per CDR3 protein. The profile covers about 64,000 distinct CDR3 sequences, with around 12% appearing a single time and 1.3% to 1.5% taken by the ten largest. Findings and caveats of the study: Matching with VDJdb favored anti-spike CD8 responses (missing private and CD4 specificities).

Sequenced here: whole blood, sampled at baseline. This sequence was found in an adult who was a healthcare worker with PCR-confirmed SARS-CoV-2 infection or an uninfected control (not recorded which). The chain joins TRBV18 to TRBJ1-2, with D tentatively TRBD1 (5 bases). CDR3 region: CASSPMTELYNYGYTF. CDR3 DNA sequence: TGTGCCAGCTCACCCATGACAGAACTTTATAACTATGGCTACACCTTC. The full variable domain, with the rest looked up from reference TRBV18 and TRBJ1-2, is NAGVMQNPRHLVRRRGQEARLRCSPMKGHSHVYWYRQLPEEGLKFMVYLQKENIIDESGMPKERFSAEFPKEGPSILRIQQVVRGDSAAYFCASSPMTELYNYGYTFGSGTRLTVV.